By share, the clone carrying this T cell receptor beta chain counts as medium-sized. Its antigen is as yet unknown. The sample comes from a study of T-cell memory formation after mild COVID-19. V shed 3 bases and J shed 3 bases, with 15 bases lying between them. Germline CDR1 reads ENHRY; CDR2 reads SYGVKD. The CDR3 has 15 amino acids. The study, taken as a whole, reports: The pre-infection memory compartment contained some responding clones, suggesting cross-reactive memory joined.

Using its own MiXCR run on the 5' RACE reads, TCRdb lists one record per CDR3 protein. The sample lists about 210,000 distinct CDR3 sequences, 10% to 13% occurring once. Sequenced sample: PBMCs or a T cell subset sorted from them (not recorded which). The V and J genes are TRBV10-3 and TRBJ2-7, with D possibly TRBD2 on 6 matching bases. This sequence was found in a man between 18 and 35 years old who had mild COVID-19 (a few samples of this study predate the infection). Cell type and time point are not known. The CDR3 spells CAISDPGLPNYEQYF. The CDR3 nucleotides are TGTGCCATCAGTGACCCGGGACTTCCTAACTACGAGCAGTACTTC.